This TCR beta chain originates from a study of radiotherapy plus CTLA-4 blockade in lung cancer. The table came from immunoSEQ multiplex PCR; TCRdb's copy has only in-frame clones and leaves some out. The sample includes around 110,000 clones, 70% to 90% seen only once; the top ten take over 6%. Notes on the study in general: Clones derived from tumor TCRs expanded in blood after radiotherapy plus ipilimumab. Best predicting response, reportedly, were early blood T cell clone dynamics, with interferon-beta.

As for this clone: As yet, its antigen is unknown.

V shed 3 bases and J shed 4 bases, with 9 bases lying between them. This CDR3 has 13 residues. Per germline, CDR1 SNHLY and CDR2 FYNNEI. The receptor comes from a human donor with non-small cell lung cancer that progressed on radiotherapy plus ipilimumab. This sample comprised peripheral blood, obtained from a patient treated with radiotherapy plus ipilimumab. The gene calls are TRBV2 and TRBJ1-2; the D gene is possibly TRBD1 (5 bases). CDR3 DNA: TGTGCCAGCAGTGAGGCGGGGGTCTATGGCTACACCTTC. This encodes CASSEAGVYGYTF.